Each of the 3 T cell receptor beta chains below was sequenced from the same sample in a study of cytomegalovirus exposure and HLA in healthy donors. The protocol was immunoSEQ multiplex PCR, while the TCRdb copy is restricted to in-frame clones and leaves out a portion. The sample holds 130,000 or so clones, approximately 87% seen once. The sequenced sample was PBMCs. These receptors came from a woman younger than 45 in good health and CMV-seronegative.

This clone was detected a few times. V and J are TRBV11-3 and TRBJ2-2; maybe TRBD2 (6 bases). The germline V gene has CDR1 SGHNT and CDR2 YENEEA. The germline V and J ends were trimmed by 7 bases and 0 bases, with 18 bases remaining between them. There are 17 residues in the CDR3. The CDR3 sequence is CASTWIVGGTNTGELFF. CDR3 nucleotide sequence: TGTGCCAGCACCTGGATCGTAGGAGGGACGAACACCGGGGAGCTGTTTTTT.

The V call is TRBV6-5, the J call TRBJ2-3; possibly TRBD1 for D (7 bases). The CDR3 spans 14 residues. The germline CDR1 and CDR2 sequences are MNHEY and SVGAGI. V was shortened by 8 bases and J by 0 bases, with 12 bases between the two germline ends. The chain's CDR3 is CASRGTASTDTQYF. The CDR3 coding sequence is TGTGCCAGCCGCGGGACAGCTAGCACAGATACGCAGTATTTT.

This CDR3 is CANEDSSYTDTQYF. CDR3 nucleotide sequence: TGTGCTAACGAGGACAGTTCATACACAGATACGCAGTATTTT. The chain couples TRBV2 to TRBJ2-3; tentatively, D is TRBD1 (6 bases). The CDR3 spans 14 residues. In germline, CDR1 is SNHLY, CDR2 FYNNEI.